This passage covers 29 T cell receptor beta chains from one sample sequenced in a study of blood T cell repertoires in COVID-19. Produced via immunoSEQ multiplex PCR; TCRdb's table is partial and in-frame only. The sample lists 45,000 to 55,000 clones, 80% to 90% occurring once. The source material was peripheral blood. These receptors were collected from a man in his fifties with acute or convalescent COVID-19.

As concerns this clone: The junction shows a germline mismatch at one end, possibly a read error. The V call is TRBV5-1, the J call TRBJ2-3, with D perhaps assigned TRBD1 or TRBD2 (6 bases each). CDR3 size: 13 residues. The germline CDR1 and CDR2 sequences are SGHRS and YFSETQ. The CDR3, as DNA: TGCGCCAGCAGATTGGGGGGCGCGGATACGCAGTATTTT. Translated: CASRLGGADTQYF.

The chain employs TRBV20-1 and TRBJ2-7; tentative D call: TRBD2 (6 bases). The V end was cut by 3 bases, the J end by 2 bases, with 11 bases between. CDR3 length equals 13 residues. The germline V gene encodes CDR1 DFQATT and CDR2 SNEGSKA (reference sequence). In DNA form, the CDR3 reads TGCAGTGCTAGTACTAGCTTGGCCTACGAGCAGTACTTC. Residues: CSASTSLAYEQYF.

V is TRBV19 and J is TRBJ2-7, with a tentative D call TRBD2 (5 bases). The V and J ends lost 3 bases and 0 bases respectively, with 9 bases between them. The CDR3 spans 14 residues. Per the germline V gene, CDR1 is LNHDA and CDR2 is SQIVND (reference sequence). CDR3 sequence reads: CASSMPGSSYEQYF. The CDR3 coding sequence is TGTGCCAGTAGTATGCCGGGGAGCTCCTACGAGCAGTACTTC. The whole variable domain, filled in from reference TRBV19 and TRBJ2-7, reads DGGITQSPKYLFRKEGQNVTLSCEQNLNHDAMYWYRQDPGQGLRLIYYSQIVNDFQKGDIAEGYSVSREKKESFPLTVTSAQKNPTAFYLCASSMPGSSYEQYFGPGTRLTVT.

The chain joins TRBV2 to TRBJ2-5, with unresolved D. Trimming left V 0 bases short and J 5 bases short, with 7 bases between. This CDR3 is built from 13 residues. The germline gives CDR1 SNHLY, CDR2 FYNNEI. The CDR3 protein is CASSEARWETQYF. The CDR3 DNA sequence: TGTGCCAGCAGTGAAGCTCGGTGGGAGACCCAGTACTTC.

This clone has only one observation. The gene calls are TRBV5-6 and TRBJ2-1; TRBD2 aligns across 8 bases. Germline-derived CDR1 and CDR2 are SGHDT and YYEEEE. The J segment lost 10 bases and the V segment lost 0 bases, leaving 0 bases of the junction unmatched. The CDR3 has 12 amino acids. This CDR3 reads CASSLASGEQFF. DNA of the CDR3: TGTGCCAGCAGCTTGGCTAGCGGGGAGCAGTTCTTC.

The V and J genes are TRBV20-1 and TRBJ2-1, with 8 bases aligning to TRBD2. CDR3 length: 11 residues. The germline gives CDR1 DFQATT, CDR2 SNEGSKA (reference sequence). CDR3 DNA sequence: TGCACTGCGGGGGGAGTTGATGAGCAGTTCTTC. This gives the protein CTAGGVDEQFF.

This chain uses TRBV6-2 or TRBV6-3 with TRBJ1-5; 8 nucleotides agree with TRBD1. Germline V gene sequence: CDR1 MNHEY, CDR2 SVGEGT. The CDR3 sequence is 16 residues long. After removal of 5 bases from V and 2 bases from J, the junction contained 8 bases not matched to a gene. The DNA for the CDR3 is TGTGCCAGCAGTCCCCGGACAGGGAACGGCAATCAGCCCCAGCATTTT. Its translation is CASSPRTGNGNQPQHF.

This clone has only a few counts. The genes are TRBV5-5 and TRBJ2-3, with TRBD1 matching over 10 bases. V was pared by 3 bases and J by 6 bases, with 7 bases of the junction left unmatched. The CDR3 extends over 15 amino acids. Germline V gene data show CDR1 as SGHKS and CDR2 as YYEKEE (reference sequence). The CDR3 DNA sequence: TGTGCCAGCAGCTCCGTCCCGGGACAGGGGGATACGCAGTATTTT. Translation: CASSSVPGQGDTQYF.

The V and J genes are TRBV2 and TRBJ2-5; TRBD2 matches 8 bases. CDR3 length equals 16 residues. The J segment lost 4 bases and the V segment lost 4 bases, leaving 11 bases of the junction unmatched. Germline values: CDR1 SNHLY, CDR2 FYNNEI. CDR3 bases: TGTGCCAGCAGTGGTGGACGGGGGGGCCTTTCAGAGACCCAGTACTTC. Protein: CASSGGRGGLSETQYF.

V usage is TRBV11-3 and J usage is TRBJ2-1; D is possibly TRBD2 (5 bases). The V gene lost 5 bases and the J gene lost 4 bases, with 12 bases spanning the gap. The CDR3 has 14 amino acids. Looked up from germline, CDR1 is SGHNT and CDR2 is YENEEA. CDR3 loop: CASSPRGAYNEQFF. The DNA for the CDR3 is TGTGCCAGCAGCCCTCGGGGAGCGTACAATGAGCAGTTCTTC.

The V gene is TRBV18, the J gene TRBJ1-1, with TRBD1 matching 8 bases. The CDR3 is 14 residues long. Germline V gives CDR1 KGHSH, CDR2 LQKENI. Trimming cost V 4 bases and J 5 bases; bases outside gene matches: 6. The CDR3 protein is CASSLGQGQTEAFF. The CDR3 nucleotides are TGTGCCAGCTCACTTGGACAGGGCCAGACTGAAGCTTTCTTT.

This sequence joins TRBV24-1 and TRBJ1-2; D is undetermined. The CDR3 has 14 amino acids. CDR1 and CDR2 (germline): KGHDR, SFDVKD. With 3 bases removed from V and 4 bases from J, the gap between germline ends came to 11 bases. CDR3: CATSDPTITYGYTF. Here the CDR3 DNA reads TGTGCCACCAGTGATCCCACAATAACCTATGGCTACACCTTC.

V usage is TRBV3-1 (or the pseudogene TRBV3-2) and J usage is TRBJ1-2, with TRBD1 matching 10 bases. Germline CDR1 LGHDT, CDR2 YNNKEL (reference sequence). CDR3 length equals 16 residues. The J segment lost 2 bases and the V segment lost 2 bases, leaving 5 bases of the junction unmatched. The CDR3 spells CASSQHDRGRNYGYTF. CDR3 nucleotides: TGTGCCAGCAGCCAACACGACAGGGGGCGGAACTATGGCTACACCTTC.

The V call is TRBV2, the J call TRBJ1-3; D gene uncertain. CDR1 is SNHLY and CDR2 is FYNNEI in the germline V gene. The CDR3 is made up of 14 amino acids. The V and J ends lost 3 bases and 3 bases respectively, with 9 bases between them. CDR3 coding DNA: TGTGCCAGCAGTGATGCGGGTGGTGGAAACACCATATATTTT. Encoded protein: CASSDAGGGNTIYF.

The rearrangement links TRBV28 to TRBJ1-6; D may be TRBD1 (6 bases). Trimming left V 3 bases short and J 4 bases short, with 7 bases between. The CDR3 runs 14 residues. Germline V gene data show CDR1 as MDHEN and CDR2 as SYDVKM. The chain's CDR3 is CASSFTGYNSPLHF. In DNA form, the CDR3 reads TGTGCCAGCAGTTTCACAGGGTATAATTCACCCCTCCACTTT.

DNA of the CDR3: TGTGCCAGCAGCTTAGGTCCAGGCTATAATGAAAAACTGTTTTTT. It yields the protein CASSLGPGYNEKLFF. V gene TRBV11-2 combines with J gene TRBJ1-4; D is unclear. The CDR3 loop spans 15 amino acids. V was shortened by 1 base and J by 4 bases, with 10 bases between the two germline ends. Per the germline V gene, CDR1 is SGHAT and CDR2 is FQNNGV. Variable domain in full (rest from reference TRBV11-2 and TRBJ1-4): EAGVAQSPRYKIIEKRQSVAFWCNPISGHATLYWYQQILGQGPKLLIQFQNNGVVDDSQLPKDRFSAERLKGVDSTLKIQPAKLEDSAVYLCASSLGPGYNEKLFFGSGTQLSVL.

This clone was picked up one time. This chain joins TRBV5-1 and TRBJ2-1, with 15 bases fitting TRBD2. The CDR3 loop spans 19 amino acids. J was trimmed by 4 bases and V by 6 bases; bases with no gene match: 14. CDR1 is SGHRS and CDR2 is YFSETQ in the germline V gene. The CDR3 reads CASTPGLAGGIGRYNEQFF. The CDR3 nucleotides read TGCGCCAGCACGCCGGGACTAGCGGGGGGAATCGGAAGGTACAATGAGCAGTTCTTC.

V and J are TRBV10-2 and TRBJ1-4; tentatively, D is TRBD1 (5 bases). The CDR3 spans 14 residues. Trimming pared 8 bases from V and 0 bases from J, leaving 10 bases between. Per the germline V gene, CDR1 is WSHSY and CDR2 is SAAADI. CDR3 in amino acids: CASGAGTTNEKLFF. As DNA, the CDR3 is TGCGCCAGCGGGGCAGGGACAACTAATGAAAAACTGTTTTTT.

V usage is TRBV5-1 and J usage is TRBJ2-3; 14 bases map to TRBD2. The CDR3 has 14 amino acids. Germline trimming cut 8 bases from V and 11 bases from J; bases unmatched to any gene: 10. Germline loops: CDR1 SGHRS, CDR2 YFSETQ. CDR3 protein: CARRPGLAGEGQYF. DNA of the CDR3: TGCGCCAGAAGACCGGGACTAGCGGGGGAAGGGCAGTATTTT.

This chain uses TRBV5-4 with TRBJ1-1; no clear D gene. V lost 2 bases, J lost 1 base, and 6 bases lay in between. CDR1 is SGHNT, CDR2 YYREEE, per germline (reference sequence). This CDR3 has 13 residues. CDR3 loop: CASSFGENTEAFF. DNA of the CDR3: TGTGCCAGCAGCTTTGGAGAGAACACTGAAGCTTTCTTT. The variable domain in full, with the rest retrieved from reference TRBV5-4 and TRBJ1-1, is ETGVTQSPTHLIKTRGQQVTLRCSSQSGHNTVSWYQQALGQGPQFIFQYYREEENGRGNFPPRFSGLQFPNYSSELNVNALELDDSALYLCASSFGENTEAFFGQGTRLTVV.

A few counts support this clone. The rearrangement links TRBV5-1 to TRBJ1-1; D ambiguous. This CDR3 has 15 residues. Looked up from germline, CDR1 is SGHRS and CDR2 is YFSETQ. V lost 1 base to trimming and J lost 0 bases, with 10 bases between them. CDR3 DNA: TGCGCCAGCAGCTTGTCAGGCGCTATGAACACTGAAGCTTTCTTT. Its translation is CASSLSGAMNTEAFF.

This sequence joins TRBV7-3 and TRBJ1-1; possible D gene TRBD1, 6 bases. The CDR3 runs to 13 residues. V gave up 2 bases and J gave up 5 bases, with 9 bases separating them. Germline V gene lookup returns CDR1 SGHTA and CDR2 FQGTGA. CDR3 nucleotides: TGTGCCAGCAGCTTAGGGGGCATTACTGAAGCTTTCTTT. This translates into CASSLGGITEAFF.

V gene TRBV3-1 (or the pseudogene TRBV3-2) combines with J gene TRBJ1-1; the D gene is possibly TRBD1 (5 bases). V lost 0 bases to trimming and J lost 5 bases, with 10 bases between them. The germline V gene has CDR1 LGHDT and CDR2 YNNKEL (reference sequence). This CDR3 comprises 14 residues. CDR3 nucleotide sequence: TGTGCCAGCAGCCAAGACAGGGTGAGGACTGAAGCTTTCTTT. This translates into CASSQDRVRTEAFF.

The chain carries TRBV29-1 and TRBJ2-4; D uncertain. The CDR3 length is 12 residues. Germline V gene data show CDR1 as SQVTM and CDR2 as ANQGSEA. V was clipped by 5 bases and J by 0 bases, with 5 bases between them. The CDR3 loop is CSVQIAKNIQYF. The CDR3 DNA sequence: TGCAGCGTTCAAATAGCCAAAAACATTCAGTACTTC.

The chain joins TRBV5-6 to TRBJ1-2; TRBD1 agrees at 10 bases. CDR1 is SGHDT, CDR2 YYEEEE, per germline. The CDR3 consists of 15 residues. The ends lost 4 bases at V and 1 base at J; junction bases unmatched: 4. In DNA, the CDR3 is TGTGCCAGCAGCACTGGACAGGGGGTTAACTATGGCTACACCTTC. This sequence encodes CASSTGQGVNYGYTF.

CDR3: CASSTTSGRHQREQFF. The CDR3 DNA follows: TGTGCCAGTAGTACGACTAGCGGGAGACACCAACGGGAGCAGTTCTTC. The V and J genes are TRBV19 and TRBJ2-1; TRBD2 matches 12 bases. V gave up 4 bases and J gave up 10 bases; unmatched junction bases: 11. The CDR3 spans 16 residues. Looked up from germline, CDR1 is LNHDA and CDR2 is SQIVND (reference sequence).

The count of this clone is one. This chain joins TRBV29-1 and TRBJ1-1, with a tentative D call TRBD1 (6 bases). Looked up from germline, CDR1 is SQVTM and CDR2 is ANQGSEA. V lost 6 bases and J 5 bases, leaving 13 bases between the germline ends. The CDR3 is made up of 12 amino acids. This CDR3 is CSVETGMTEAFF. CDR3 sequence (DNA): TGCAGCGTCGAAACAGGGATGACTGAAGCTTTCTTT.

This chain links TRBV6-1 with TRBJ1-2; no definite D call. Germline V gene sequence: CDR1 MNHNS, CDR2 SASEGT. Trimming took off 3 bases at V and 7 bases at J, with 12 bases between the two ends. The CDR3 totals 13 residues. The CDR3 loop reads CASSERDRGGYTF. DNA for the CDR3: TGTGCCAGCAGTGAGCGGGATCGTGGTGGCTACACCTTC.

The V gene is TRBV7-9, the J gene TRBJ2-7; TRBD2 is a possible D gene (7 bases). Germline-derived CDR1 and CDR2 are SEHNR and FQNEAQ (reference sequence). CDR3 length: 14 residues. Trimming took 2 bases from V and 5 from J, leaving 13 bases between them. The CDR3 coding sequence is TGTGCCAGCAGCTTAATAGGGGGGGCCGACGAGCAGTACTTC. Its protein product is CASSLIGGADEQYF.